This T cell receptor beta chain was retrieved from a study of blood T cells in healthy people across ages (dated by TCRdb to the mid-2010s). Some background on the complete study: In model experiments, template switching captured roughly one uniquely barcoded TCR beta cDNA molecule for every two T cells. Using deep sequencing normalized with unique cDNA molecular identifiers, the study measured how TCR beta repertoire diversity changes with age. Four age groups were formed from the donors: young (average roughly 16 years), middle-aged (just under 40), aged (over 55) and long-lived (approximately 80). Using the same blood draw, the study looked at two additional independent replicas of 1 million unique cDNA reads for two donors, one aged 18 to 29 and the other aged 80 or older.

The donors were about 40 Caucasian individuals from Russia, aged roughly 6 to 90 years, who were systemically healthy. Each donor gave approximately 10 milliliters of peripheral blood, collected into EDTA-treated Vacutainer tubes. Ficoll-Paque density-gradient centrifugation was used to isolate PBMCs, with at least 7 million obtained per sample. Trizol reagent was used to extract total RNA from the PBMCs, yielding at least 6 micrograms per sample. For every donor, an aliquot of PBMCs went through flow cytometry to measure the percentages of naive CD45RAhigh/CD27high T cells. The library was prepared using 5' RACE. Sequencing used an Illumina HiSeq 2500. A second roughly 7 to 11 cycle PCR used a sample-barcoded 5' primer and a J-beta primer mix. A template-switch 5' adaptor carrying 12 random nucleotides introduced a unique molecular identifier onto each TCR beta cDNA molecule. Each sample yielded at least 2.5 million CDR3-containing paired-end reads. All of the RNA was converted into first-strand cDNA using the Mint cDNA synthesis kit, with a TRBC-specific oligonucleotide serving as the primer. Following uracil-DNA glycosylase treatment, a first 18-cycle PCR with universal primers M1SS and BC2_uni_R was performed on all cDNA. Per the authors' processing: For normalization, 1 million high-quality reads were randomly selected from each sample, with every read carrying a distinct molecular identifier. Instead of being binned into consensus sequences, reads that shared molecular identifiers were thrown out. MiTCR, run with a Q25 quality threshold and the strictest error-elimination algorithm, handled CDR3 identification, clonotype clustering and error correction. A nonparametric unseen species model with Euler transformation was used to estimate lower-bound total TCR beta diversity. In-frame beta chains were kept once TCRdb had trimmed the public reads at Q25 with fastp and called clones with MiXCR. CDR3 protein sequences are deduplicated, and each keeps its most common genes and DNA. In this record, the V and J calls reflect TCRdb's handling and not the investigators' own analysis. The sample has more than 900,000 distinct CDR3 sequences on record, approximately 25% of them singletons. In total, the top ten clones hold about 0.69% of the sample.

Results and caveats for the whole study, not just this receptor: Bulk unsorted PBMC profiling prevented conclusive comparison of naive and antigen-experienced compartments. Observed TCR beta diversity correlated strongly with the percentage of naive T cells measured by flow cytometry. Compared with the aged group, the long-lived group had more naive CD4+ T cells, fewer expanded clones and increased TCR diversity, suggesting age selection. As age increased, observed TCR beta diversity per million T cells dropped in a roughly linear way, and a significant reduction was already evident by age around 41. Estimates of total diversity from one million sequenced T cells were regarded as lower bounds and underestimates. Because donor CMV infection status was unknown, age-related changes in expanded clonotypes were potentially confounded.

On this clonotype: The antigen this receptor binds is unknown. No clone much larger than this one lies a single base away; base qualities are absent.

Unmatched junction bases come to 12, with V trimmed by 5 bases and J by 8 bases. The germline V gene (reference sequence) specifies SEHNR as CDR1 and FQNEAQ as CDR2. From the cysteine through the phenylalanine, the CDR3 covers 16 amino acids. Of the read, only the CDR3 DNA is kept; its 48 bases are in frame from base 1. These same data were also listed under a study on T cells of mothers and their children. Drawing on the second study: Nine systemically healthy Caucasian individuals, comprising three mothers and their six children, were included as donors. cDNA synthesis used all of the extracted RNA, with 1.5 ug of RNA in each 15 ul reaction. Sample barcodes and 2-4 random nucleotides were added via the M1S primer in the second PCR. More than 8 million TCR beta CDR3 reads were obtained from each mother, and about 3 million reads were obtained from each child. In both related and unrelated pairs, thymic selection shapes the output of TCR recombination in a similar way, with inherited differences having only a minor effect. Normalized repertoire overlap was always slightly but never significantly higher in related than unrelated mother-child pairs. No persistent microchimeric T cell clones were found, with a detection sensitivity of 75 to 100 clones per million clonotypes. Deep NGS was used in the study to compare the TCR beta repertoires of mothers and children and to look for features that separate related mother-child pairs from unrelated individuals. The mean age was about 37 +/- 4 years for the mothers and approximately 11 +/- 4 years for the children. Libraries were sequenced on Illumina HiSeq 2000 with 100+100 nt paired-end reads after adapter ligation with NEBNext reagents. To prevent cross-contamination, the mother and child libraries were prepared one month apart and sequenced in separate runs. For each donor, somewhere between roughly 450,000 and 2,100,000 distinct TCR beta clonotypes were identified. Naive TCR beta clonotypes were estimated from low-frequency clonotypes matched to each donor's FACS-determined naive share, without sorting.

The sample was blood. This clonotype originated in a girl aged 2 to 9 in good health. The chain is assembled from TRBV7-9 and TRBJ1-4; TRBD1 matches 9 bases in the middle. CDR3 sequence: CASSPDPGQGYEKLFF. The DNA sequence is TGTGCCAGCAGCCCGGATCCGGGACAGGGATACGAAAAACTGTTTTTT.